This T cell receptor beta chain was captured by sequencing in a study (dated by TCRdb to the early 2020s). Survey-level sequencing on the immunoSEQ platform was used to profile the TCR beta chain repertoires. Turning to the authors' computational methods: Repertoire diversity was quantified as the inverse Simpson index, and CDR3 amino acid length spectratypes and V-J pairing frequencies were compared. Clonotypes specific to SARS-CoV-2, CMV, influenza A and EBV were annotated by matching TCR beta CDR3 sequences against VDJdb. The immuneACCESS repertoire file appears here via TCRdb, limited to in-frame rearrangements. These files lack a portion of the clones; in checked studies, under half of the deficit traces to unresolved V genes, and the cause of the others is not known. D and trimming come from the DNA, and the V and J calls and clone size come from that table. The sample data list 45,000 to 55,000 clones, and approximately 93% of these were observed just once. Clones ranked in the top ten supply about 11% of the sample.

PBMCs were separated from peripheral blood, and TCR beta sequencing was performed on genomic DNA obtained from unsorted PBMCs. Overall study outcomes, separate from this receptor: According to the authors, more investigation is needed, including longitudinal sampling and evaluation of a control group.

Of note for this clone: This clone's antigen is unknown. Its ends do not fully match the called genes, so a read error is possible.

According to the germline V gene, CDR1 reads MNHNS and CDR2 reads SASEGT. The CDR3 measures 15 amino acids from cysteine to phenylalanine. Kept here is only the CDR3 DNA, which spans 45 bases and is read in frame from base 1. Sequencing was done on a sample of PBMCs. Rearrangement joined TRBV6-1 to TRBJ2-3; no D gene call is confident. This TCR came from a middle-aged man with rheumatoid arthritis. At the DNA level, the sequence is TGTGCCAGCAGTGAATACCCCACCCCCGTCGGCTCGCGGAATTTT. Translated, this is CASSEYPTPVGSRNF.